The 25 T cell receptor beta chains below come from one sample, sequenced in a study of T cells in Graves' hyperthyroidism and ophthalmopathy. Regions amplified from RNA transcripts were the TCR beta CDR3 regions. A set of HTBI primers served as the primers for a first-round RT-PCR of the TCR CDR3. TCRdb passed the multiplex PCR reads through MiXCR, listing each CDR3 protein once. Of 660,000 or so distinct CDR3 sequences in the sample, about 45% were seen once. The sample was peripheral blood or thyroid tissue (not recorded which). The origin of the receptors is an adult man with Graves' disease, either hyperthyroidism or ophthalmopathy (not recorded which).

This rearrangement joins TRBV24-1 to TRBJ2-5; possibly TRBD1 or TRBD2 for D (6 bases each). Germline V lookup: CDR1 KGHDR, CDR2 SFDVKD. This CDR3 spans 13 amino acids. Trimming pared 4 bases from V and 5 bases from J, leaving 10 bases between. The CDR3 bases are TGTGCCACCAGTGAGTCCGGGGGCGAGACCCAGTACTTC. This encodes CATSESGGETQYF.

CDR3 in amino acids: CASTHASSLQGPETQYF. In DNA form, the CDR3 reads TGTGCCAGCACCCACGCCAGCAGCTTGCAAGGGCCGGAGACCCAGTACTTC. The chain uses TRBV7-9 and TRBJ2-5, with D hard to call. The germline CDR1 and CDR2 sequences are SEHNR and FQNEAQ (reference sequence). CDR3 length: 17 amino acids. Trimming shortened V by 7 bases and J by 5 bases, and 26 bases separated the two germline ends.

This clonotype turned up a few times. The CDR3 loop reads CASSVDREHTF. The CDR3 bases are TGTGCCAGTAGTGTCGACAGGGAACACACCTTC. The V and J genes are TRBV19 and TRBJ1-2, with TRBD1 matching over 7 bases. The CDR3 is made up of 11 amino acids. The trim removed 5 bases at V and 12 bases at J, leaving 6 bases unmatched. Germline V gives CDR1 LNHDA, CDR2 SQIVND (reference sequence).

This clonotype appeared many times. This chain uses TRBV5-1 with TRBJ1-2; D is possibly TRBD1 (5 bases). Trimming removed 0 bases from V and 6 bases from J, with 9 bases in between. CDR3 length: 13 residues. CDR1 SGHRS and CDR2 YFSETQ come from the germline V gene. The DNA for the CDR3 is TGCGCCAGCAGCTTGGCAGGGCGCGATGGCTACACCTTC. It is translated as CASSLAGRDGYTF.

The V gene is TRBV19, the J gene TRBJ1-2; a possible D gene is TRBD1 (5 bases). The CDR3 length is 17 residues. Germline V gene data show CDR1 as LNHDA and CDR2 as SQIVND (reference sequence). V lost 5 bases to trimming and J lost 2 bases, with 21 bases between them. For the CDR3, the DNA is TGTGCCAGTAGTGTCGGGGGAACCGGGACGGCGAACTATGGCTACACCTTC. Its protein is CASSVGGTGTANYGYTF.

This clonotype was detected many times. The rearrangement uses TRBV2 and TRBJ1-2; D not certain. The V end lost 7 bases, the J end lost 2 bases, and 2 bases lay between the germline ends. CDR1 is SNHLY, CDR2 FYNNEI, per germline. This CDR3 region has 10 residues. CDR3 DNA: TGTGCCAGCAAGAACTATGGCTACACCTTC. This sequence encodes CASKNYGYTF.

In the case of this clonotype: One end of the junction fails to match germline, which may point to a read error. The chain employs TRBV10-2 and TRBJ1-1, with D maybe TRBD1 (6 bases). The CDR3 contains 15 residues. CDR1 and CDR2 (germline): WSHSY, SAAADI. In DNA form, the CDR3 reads TGTGCCAGCAGCACACCCAGGGGTGGGAACACTGAAGCTTTCTTT. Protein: CASSTPRGGNTEAFF.

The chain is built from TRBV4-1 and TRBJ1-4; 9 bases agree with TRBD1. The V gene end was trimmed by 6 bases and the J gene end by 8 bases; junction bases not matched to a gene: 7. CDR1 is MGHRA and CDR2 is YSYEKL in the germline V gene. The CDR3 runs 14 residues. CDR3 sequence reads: CASSQTGGREKLFF. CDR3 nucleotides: TGCGCCAGCAGTCAAACAGGGGGCAGAGAAAAACTGTTTTTT.

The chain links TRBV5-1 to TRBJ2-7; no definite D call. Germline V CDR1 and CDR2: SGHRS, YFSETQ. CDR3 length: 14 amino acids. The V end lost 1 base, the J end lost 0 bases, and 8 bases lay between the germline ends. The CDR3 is CASSLTESSYEQYF. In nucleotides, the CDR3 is TGCGCCAGCAGCTTGACGGAGAGCTCCTACGAGCAGTACTTC.

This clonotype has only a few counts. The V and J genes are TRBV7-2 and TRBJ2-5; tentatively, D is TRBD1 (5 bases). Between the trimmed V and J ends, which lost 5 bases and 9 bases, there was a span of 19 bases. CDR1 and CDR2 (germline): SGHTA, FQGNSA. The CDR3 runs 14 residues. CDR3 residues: CASSLGAGLGSQYF. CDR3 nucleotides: TGTGCCAGCAGCCTAGGGGCCGGGTTGGGGTCCCAGTACTTC.

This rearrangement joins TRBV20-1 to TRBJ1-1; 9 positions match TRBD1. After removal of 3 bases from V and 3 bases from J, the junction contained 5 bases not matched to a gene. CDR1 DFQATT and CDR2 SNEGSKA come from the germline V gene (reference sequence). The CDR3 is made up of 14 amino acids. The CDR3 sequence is CSARSGTGHTEAFF. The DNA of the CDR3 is TGCAGTGCTAGGTCCGGGACAGGGCACACTGAAGCTTTCTTT.

CDR3 coding DNA: TGTGCCAGCAGTTTCGCGGGCAGAGGACTTGAGGAGCAGTACTTC. It yields the protein CASSFAGRGLEEQYF. The rearrangement uses TRBV12-3 or TRBV12-4 and TRBJ2-7, with D possibly being TRBD2 (5 bases). The CDR3 runs to 15 residues. V lost 3 bases and J lost 7, with 19 bases in between.

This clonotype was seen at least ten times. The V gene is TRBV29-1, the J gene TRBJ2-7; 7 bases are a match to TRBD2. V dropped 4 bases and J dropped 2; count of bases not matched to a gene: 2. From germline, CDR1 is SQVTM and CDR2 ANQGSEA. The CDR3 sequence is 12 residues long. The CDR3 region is CSVGGRAYEQYF. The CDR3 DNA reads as TGCAGCGTTGGTGGGAGGGCCTACGAGCAGTACTTC.

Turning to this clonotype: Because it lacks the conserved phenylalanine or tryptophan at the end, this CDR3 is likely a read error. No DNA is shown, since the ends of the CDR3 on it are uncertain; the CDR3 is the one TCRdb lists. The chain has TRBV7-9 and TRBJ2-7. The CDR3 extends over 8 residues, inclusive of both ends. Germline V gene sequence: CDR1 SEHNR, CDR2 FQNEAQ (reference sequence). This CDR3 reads CASSLYVG.

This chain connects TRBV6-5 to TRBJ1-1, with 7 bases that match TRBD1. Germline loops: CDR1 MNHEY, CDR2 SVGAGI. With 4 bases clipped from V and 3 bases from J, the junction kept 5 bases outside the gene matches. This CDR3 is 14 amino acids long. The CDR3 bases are TGTGCCAGCAGTTCCCCCGACAGGGACACTGAAGCTTTCTTT. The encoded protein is CASSSPDRDTEAFF.

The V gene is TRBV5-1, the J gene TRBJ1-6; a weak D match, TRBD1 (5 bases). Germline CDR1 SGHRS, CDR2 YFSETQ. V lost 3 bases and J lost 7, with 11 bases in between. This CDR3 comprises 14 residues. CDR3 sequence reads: CASSSPGGNSPLHF. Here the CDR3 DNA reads TGCGCCAGCAGCTCGCCGGGGGGGAATTCACCCCTCCACTTT.

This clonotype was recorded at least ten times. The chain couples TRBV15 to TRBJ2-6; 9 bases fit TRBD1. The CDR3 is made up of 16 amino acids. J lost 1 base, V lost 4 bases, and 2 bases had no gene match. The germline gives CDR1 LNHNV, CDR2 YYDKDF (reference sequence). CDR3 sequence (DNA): TGTGCCACCAGCACCGGGACAGGGTCTGGGGCCAACGTCCTGACTTTC. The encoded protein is CATSTGTGSGANVLTF.

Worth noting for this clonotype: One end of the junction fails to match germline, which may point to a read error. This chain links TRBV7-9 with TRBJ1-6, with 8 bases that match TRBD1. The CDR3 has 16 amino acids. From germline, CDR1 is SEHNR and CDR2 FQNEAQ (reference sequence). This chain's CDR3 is CASSPQGQDYNSPLHF. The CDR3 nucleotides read TGCGCCAGCAGCCCACAGGGACAGGACTATAATTCACCCCTCCACTTT.

The CDR3 here is CASSWGPDTQYF. The CDR3 region has the DNA TGTGCCAGCAGTTGGGGACCAGATACGCAGTATTTT. The chain is built from TRBV7-2 and TRBJ2-3, with D perhaps matching TRBD1 or TRBD2 (5 bases each). Deletions cut 6 bases from V and 4 bases from J, with 8 bases between. Germline V gene lookup returns CDR1 SGHTA and CDR2 FQGNSA. CDR3 length: 12 amino acids.

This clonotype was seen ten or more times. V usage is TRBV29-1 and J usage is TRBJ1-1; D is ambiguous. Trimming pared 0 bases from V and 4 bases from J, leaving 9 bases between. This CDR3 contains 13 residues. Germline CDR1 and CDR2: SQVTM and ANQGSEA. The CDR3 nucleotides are TGCAGCGTTGAAGATCTGCTTGGCACTGAAGCTTTCTTT. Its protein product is CSVEDLLGTEAFF.

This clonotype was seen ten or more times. The CDR3 is CSVPSPGNTEAFF. The CDR3 nucleotides are TGCAGCGTTCCGTCTCCCGGGAACACTGAAGCTTTCTTT. The chain couples TRBV29-1 to TRBJ1-1; D not resolved. Deletions cut 5 bases from V and 1 base from J, with 11 bases between. The CDR3 loop spans 13 amino acids. Per the germline V gene, CDR1 is SQVTM and CDR2 is ANQGSEA.

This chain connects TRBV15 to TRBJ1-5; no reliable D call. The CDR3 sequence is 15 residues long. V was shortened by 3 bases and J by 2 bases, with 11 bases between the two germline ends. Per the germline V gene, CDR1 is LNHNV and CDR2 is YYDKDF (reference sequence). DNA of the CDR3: TGTGCCACCAGCAGTTTAGGTGATGGCAATCAGCCCCAGCATTTT. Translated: CATSSLGDGNQPQHF.

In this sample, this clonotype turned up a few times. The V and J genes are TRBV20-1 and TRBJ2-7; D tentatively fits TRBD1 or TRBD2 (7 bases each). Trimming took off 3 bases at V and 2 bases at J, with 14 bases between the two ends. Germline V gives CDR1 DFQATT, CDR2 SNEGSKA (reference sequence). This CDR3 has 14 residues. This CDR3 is CSARPGGAAYEQYF. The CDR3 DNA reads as TGCAGTGCTAGGCCAGGGGGGGCCGCCTACGAGCAGTACTTC.

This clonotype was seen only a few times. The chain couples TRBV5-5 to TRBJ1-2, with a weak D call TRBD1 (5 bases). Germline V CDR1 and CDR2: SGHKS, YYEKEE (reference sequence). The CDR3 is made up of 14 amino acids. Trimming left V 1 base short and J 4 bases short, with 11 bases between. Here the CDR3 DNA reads TGTGCCAGCAGCTTGAGGCAGGGACCCTATGGCTACACCTTC. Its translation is CASSLRQGPYGYTF.

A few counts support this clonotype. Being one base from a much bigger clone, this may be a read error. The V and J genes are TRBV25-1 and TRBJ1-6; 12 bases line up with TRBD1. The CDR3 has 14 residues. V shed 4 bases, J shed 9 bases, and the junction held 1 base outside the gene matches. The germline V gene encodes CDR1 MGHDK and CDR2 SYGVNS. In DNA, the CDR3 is TGTGCCAGCAGTGCGGGACAGGGGGCTTCACCCCTCCACTTT. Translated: CASSAGQGASPLHF.